This entry lists 20 T cell receptor beta chains sequenced from one sample in a study of CD8 T cells in Susac syndrome. Random hexamers were used to reverse transcribe an amount of about 0.45 to 1 ug RNA. Via MiXCR, TCRdb re-called the immunoSEQ multiplex PCR reads, giving one row per CDR3 protein. The data contain 130,000 to 150,000 distinct CDR3 sequences, roughly 95% of them singletons. Sequenced material: CD4+ T cells from PBMCs. Receptors were obtained from a human donor in good health.

The chain combines TRBV10-3 with TRBJ2-3; D unresolved. The CDR3 is made up of 17 amino acids. CDR1 ENHRY and CDR2 SYGVKD come from the germline V gene. V was clipped by 0 bases and J by 0 bases, with 13 bases between them. This CDR3 reads CAISESREFLSTDTQYF. CDR3 DNA sequence: TGTGCCATCAGTGAGTCAAGAGAGTTCCTTAGCACAGATACGCAGTATTTT.

The rearrangement links TRBV28 to TRBJ2-4, with D hard to call. CDR3 length: 16 amino acids. Looked up from germline, CDR1 is MDHEN and CDR2 is SYDVKM. Trimming stripped 5 bases from V and 0 bases from J, with 14 bases between. The CDR3 DNA reads as TGTGCCAGCAGTAACACACGACGGCTAGCCAAAAACATTCAGTACTTC. It codes for CASSNTRRLAKNIQYF.

The V gene is TRBV6-2 or TRBV6-3, the J gene TRBJ2-7; D is unclear. The germline V gene has CDR1 MNHEY and CDR2 SVGEGT. Trimming took 6 bases from V and 3 from J, leaving 12 bases between them. The CDR3 covers 13 residues. The CDR3 nucleotides read TGTGCCAGCAGCTTTACGGGTGTCTACGAGCAGTACTTC. This encodes CASSFTGVYEQYF.

V gene TRBV18 combines with J gene TRBJ2-7; D uncertain. Trimming pared 1 base from V and 5 bases from J, leaving 15 bases between. The germline gives CDR1 KGHSH, CDR2 LQKENI. CDR3 length equals 15 residues. CDR3 region: CASSPRESAYHEQYF. CDR3 nucleotides: TGTGCCAGCTCACCACGTGAAAGTGCCTATCACGAGCAGTACTTC.

The chain employs TRBV10-3 and TRBJ2-1, with 9 bases identical to TRBD1. The CDR3 has 16 residues. Germline values: CDR1 ENHRY, CDR2 SYGVKD. V lost 7 bases, J lost 0 bases, and 7 bases stayed unmatched. The CDR3 nucleotides are TGTGCCATCAATTCCGGGACAGGGAGCTCCTACAATGAGCAGTTCTTC. As protein: CAINSGTGSSYNEQFF.

This chain connects TRBV10-3 to TRBJ2-7; D tentatively reads TRBD1 or TRBD2 (6 bases each). V shed 8 bases and J shed 4 bases, with 12 bases lying between them. The CDR3 extends over 12 amino acids. Looked up from germline, CDR1 is ENHRY and CDR2 is SYGVKD. In nucleotides, the CDR3 is TGTGCCATCTCCCGCGGGACATACGAGCAGTACTTC. Its translation is CAISRGTYEQYF.

The chain joins TRBV30 to TRBJ2-7; tentatively, D is TRBD1 (6 bases). Germline-derived CDR1 and CDR2 are GTSNPN and SVGIG (reference sequence). CDR3 size: 13 residues. Trimming took off 2 bases at V and 7 bases at J, with 15 bases between the two ends. The chain's CDR3 is CAWSREFQGEQYF. The CDR3 coding sequence is TGTGCCTGGAGTAGGGAGTTCCAGGGGGAGCAGTACTTC.

This chain connects TRBV4-1 to TRBJ1-5; unclear D gene. The V and J ends lost 1 base and 3 bases respectively, with 13 bases between them. In germline, CDR1 is MGHRA, CDR2 YSYEKL. This CDR3 comprises 16 residues. The CDR3 DNA reads TGCGCCAGCAGCCAAGGGTTCTCGGCGGACAATCAGCCCCAGCATTTT. Protein: CASSQGFSADNQPQHF.

The rearrangement uses TRBV9 and TRBJ2-7, with D perhaps TRBD2 (6 bases). The V and J ends lost 4 bases and 0 bases respectively, with 14 bases between them. Germline CDR1 is SGDLS and CDR2 is YYNGEE. The CDR3 totals 15 residues. The chain's CDR3 is CASSPGWGLSYEQYF. CDR3 nucleotide sequence: TGTGCCAGCAGCCCCGGGTGGGGACTCTCCTACGAGCAGTACTTC. The complete variable domain, with remaining parts taken from reference TRBV9 and TRBJ2-7, reads DSGVTQTPKHLITATGQRVTLRCSPRSGDLSVYWYQQSLDQGLQFLIQYYNGEERAKGNILERFSAQQFPDLHSELNLSSLELGDSALYFCASSPGWGLSYEQYFGPGTRLTVT.

This clonotype was seen once. The rearrangement uses TRBV5-1 and TRBJ1-1; 7 bases fit TRBD1. The CDR3 extends over 15 amino acids. The germline gives CDR1 SGHRS, CDR2 YFSETQ. V gave up 2 bases and J gave up 1 base; unmatched junction bases: 5. The CDR3 nucleotides are TGCGCCAGCAGCTTTTGGACAGGATCGAACACTGAAGCTTTCTTT. It translates to CASSFWTGSNTEAFF.

The chain is built from TRBV20-1 and TRBJ2-5; 8 bases align to TRBD2. This CDR3 is built from 16 residues. V shed 0 bases and J 5 bases; nucleotides not matched to a gene: 11. From germline, CDR1 is DFQATT and CDR2 SNEGSKA (reference sequence). CDR3 in DNA: TGCAGTGCTAGAGATTATCAGCGGGAGAATTTCGAGACCCAGTACTTC. The encoded protein is CSARDYQRENFETQYF.

The chain combines TRBV7-2 with TRBJ2-7, with 10 bases lining up with TRBD2. This CDR3 region has 16 residues. Trimming at V came to 2 bases and at J to 3 bases, leaving 7 bases not matched to a gene. Germline V gene data show CDR1 as SGHTA and CDR2 as FQGNSA. For the CDR3, the DNA is TGTGCCAGCAGCTTACCCCCTAGCGGGAGTCTCTACGAGCAGTACTTC. As protein: CASSLPPSGSLYEQYF.

The chain has TRBV29-1 and TRBJ1-2, with D possibly TRBD1 on 5 matching bases. The CDR3 contains 12 residues. V lost 4 bases to trimming and J lost 2 bases, with 8 bases between them. The germline V gene has CDR1 SQVTM and CDR2 ANQGSEA. The CDR3 nucleotides are TGCAGCGTTGTACGACAGAACTATGGCTACACCTTC. Translated: CSVVRQNYGYTF. Variable domain in full (rest from reference TRBV29-1 and TRBJ1-2): SAVISQKPSRDICQRGTSLTIQCQVDSQVTMMFWYRQQPGQSLTLIATANQGSEATYESGFVIDKFPISRPNLTFSTLTVSNMSPEDSSIYLCSVVRQNYGYTFGSGTRLTVV.

The V call is TRBV7-8, the J call TRBJ1-2, with D unresolved. The germline CDR1 and CDR2 sequences are SGHVS and FQNEAQ. The CDR3 extends over 15 amino acids. V gave up 5 bases and J gave up 3 bases, with 16 bases separating them. The CDR3 region has the DNA TGTGCCAGCAGCCCCGATAGGGCGTTCCACTATGGCTACACCTTC. Amino acid sequence: CASSPDRAFHYGYTF.

The V gene is TRBV9, the J gene TRBJ2-7; the D gene is possibly TRBD1 (6 bases). CDR1 is SGDLS and CDR2 is YYNGEE in the germline V gene. The V end was cut by 3 bases, the J end by 2 bases, with 15 bases between. This CDR3 contains 15 residues. This CDR3 reads CASSDREAPAYEQYF. CDR3 DNA: TGTGCCAGCAGCGACAGGGAAGCGCCTGCCTACGAGCAGTACTTC. Based on the CDR3 plus reference TRBV9 and TRBJ2-7, the full variable domain is DSGVTQTPKHLITATGQRVTLRCSPRSGDLSVYWYQQSLDQGLQFLIQYYNGEERAKGNILERFSAQQFPDLHSELNLSSLELGDSALYFCASSDREAPAYEQYFGPGTRLTVT.

This chain joins TRBV7-2 and TRBJ1-1; D remains unclear. The V gene's germline CDR1 is SGHTA and CDR2 FQGNSA. Trimming took off 1 base at V and 1 base at J, with 10 bases between the two ends. The CDR3 spans 15 residues. The CDR3, as DNA: TGTGCCAGCAGCTTAGACTCACCGAGGAACACTGAAGCTTTCTTT. Translation gives CASSLDSPRNTEAFF.

The chain carries TRBV5-1 and TRBJ2-1; the D gene could be TRBD1 or TRBD2 (5 bases each). The germline gives CDR1 SGHRS, CDR2 YFSETQ. This CDR3 region has 15 residues. V lost 3 bases and J 0 bases, leaving 10 bases between the germline ends. CDR3 in DNA: TGCGCCAGCAGCTCCGGGACCGGCTCCTACAATGAGCAGTTCTTC. Its protein product is CASSSGTGSYNEQFF.

The rearrangement uses TRBV20-1 and TRBJ2-1; the D gene is possibly TRBD2 (5 bases). The CDR3 consists of 12 residues. Between the trimmed V and J ends, which lost 1 base and 8 bases, there was a span of 9 bases. The V gene's germline CDR1 is DFQATT and CDR2 SNEGSKA (reference sequence). In nucleotides, the CDR3 is TGCAGTGCTAGAGCGGGATTTTATGAGCAGTTCTTC. This encodes CSARAGFYEQFF.

The chain is built from TRBV5-6 and TRBJ2-7; 8 bases match TRBD1. The CDR3 covers 16 residues. Germline V gene sequence: CDR1 SGHDT, CDR2 YYEEEE. V gave up 3 bases and J gave up 3 bases; unmatched junction bases: 11. CDR3 sequence: CASSSGLTGDFYEQYF. The CDR3 coding sequence is TGTGCCAGCAGCTCGGGGCTGACAGGGGACTTCTACGAGCAGTACTTC.

This chain connects TRBV6-2 or TRBV6-3 to TRBJ2-7, with 7 nucleotides matching TRBD1. After removal of 5 bases from V and 6 bases from J, the junction contained 10 bases not matched to a gene. CDR1 is MNHEY, CDR2 SVGEGT, per germline. This CDR3 contains 14 residues. CDR3 in amino acids: CASSDPGQHSEQYF. CDR3 sequence (DNA): TGTGCCAGCAGTGATCCGGGACAGCACTCCGAGCAGTACTTC.